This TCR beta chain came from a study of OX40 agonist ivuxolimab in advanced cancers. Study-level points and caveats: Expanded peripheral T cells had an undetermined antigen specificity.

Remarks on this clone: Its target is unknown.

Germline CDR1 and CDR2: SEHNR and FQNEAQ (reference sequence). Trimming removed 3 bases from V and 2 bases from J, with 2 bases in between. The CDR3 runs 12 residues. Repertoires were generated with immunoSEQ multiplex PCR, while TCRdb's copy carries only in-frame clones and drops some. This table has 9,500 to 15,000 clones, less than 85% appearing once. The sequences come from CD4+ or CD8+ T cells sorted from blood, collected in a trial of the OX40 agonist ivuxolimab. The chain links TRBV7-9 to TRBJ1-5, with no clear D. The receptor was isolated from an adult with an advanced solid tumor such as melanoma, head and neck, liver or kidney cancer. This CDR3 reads CASSFGNQPQHF. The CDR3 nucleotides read TGTGCCAGCAGCTTTGGCAATCAGCCCCAGCATTTT.